The 28 T cell receptor beta chains in this list originate from one sample, sequenced in a study of cytomegalovirus exposure and HLA in healthy donors. The PCR ran on 60 Vbeta and 13 Jbeta primers. This table comes from immunoSEQ multiplex PCR, and its TCRdb copy is limited to in-frame clones, with some not included. This table has around 140,000 clones, roughly four fifths appearing once. The sequencing sample was made of PBMCs. The receptors stem from a man younger than 35 in good health and CMV-seropositive.

The chain joins TRBV2 to TRBJ2-5; 9 positions agree with TRBD1. The CDR3 has 13 residues. The germline CDR1 and CDR2 sequences are SNHLY and FYNNEI. V lost 11 bases and J lost 5; bases outside the gene matches: 9. The CDR3 here is CAGLRDRDETQYF. CDR3 coding DNA: TGTGCCGGTCTCCGGGACAGGGATGAGACCCAGTACTTC.

The chain joins TRBV4-1 to TRBJ2-5; 7 bases line up with TRBD1. The J call could be wrong; TRBJ2-7 is a better fit for the DNA end. This CDR3 has 13 residues. Germline V gene sequence: CDR1 MGHRA, CDR2 YSYEKL. The CDR3 nucleotides read TGCGCCAGCAGCCCCAGGACAGGCTACGAGCAGTACTTC. Its protein is CASSPRTGYEQYF.

This clone was found once. The chain is built from TRBV4-1 and TRBJ2-7; TRBD1 aligns across 11 bases. V lost 6 bases and J lost 7; bases outside the gene matches: 5. The CDR3 runs to 13 residues. CDR1 and CDR2 (germline): MGHRA, YSYEKL. CDR3 loop: CASRRTGGQEQYF. CDR3 DNA sequence: TGCGCCAGCAGACGGACAGGGGGCCAGGAGCAGTACTTC.

This clone occurred once. The chain is built from TRBV27 and TRBJ2-7; 10 bases agree with TRBD1. Germline V gene data show CDR1 as MNHEY and CDR2 as SMNVEV (reference sequence). Germline trimming cut 0 bases from V and 2 bases from J; bases unmatched to any gene: 4. The CDR3 sequence is 16 residues long. Here the CDR3 reads CASSLSGQGFTYEQYF. CDR3 DNA sequence: TGTGCCAGCAGTTTATCGGGACAGGGGTTTACCTACGAGCAGTACTTC.

The chain has TRBV30 and TRBJ2-2; D perhaps matches TRBD2 (5 bases). Germline lookup yields CDR1 GTSNPN and CDR2 SVGIG (reference sequence). Between the trimmed V and J ends, which lost 3 bases and 8 bases, there was a span of 16 bases. The CDR3 has 14 amino acids. In nucleotides, the CDR3 is TGTGCCTGGAGGGGAGACCAAATTTGGGGGGAGCTGTTTTTT. Encoded protein: CAWRGDQIWGELFF.

The V and J genes are TRBV6-5 and TRBJ2-7; the D is unclear. CDR1 and CDR2 (germline): MNHEY, SVGAGI. The CDR3 spans 13 residues. Trimming removed 2 bases from V and 5 bases from J, with 10 bases in between. CDR3 sequence reads: CASSYIDSHEQYF. The CDR3 DNA follows: TGTGCCAGCAGTTACATAGATTCCCACGAGCAGTACTTC.

This clone turned up a few times. The chain employs TRBV19 and TRBJ2-7, with 7 bases lining up with TRBD2. V was pared by 3 bases and J by 3 bases, with 8 bases of the junction left unmatched. Per germline, CDR1 LNHDA and CDR2 SQIVND (reference sequence). This CDR3 has 15 residues. The CDR3 DNA reads as TGTGCCAGTAGTATCCGCGCTAGCGGTGACTACGAGCAGTACTTC. This codes for CASSIRASGDYEQYF.

This clone has just one count. The rearrangement links TRBV7-8 to TRBJ2-5; 8 bases align to TRBD2. The better agreement between TRBJ2-7 and the DNA end casts doubt on the J call. Germline V CDR1 and CDR2: SGHVS, FQNEAQ. CDR3 size: 15 residues. CDR3 protein: CASSRGGANSYEQYF. As DNA, the CDR3 is TGTGCCAGCAGTCGGGGGGGGGCTAACTCCTACGAGCAGTACTTC.

This clone came up a few times. This rearrangement joins TRBV10-3 to TRBJ1-6; D gene unclear. CDR3 size: 18 residues. Trimming shortened V by 5 bases and J by 7 bases, and 24 bases separated the two germline ends. Germline lookup yields CDR1 ENHRY and CDR2 SYGVKD. The CDR3 DNA is TGTGCCATCAGTCCTAGTCTAAACCGGGAACCCCGGAATTCACCCCTCCACTTT. It specifies CAISPSLNREPRNSPLHF.

The chain links TRBV28 to TRBJ2-1; D gene uncertain. The V gene's germline CDR1 is MDHEN and CDR2 SYDVKM. The germline V and J ends were trimmed by 3 bases and 2 bases, with 11 bases remaining between them. The length of the CDR3 is 15 residues. The CDR3 DNA follows: TGTGCCAGCAGTTTTGAGTCGTATACCTACAATGAGCAGTTCTTC. It is translated as CASSFESYTYNEQFF.

The chain uses TRBV29-1 and TRBJ2-7, with D maybe TRBD2 (6 bases). The germline V and J ends were trimmed by 6 bases and 5 bases, with 17 bases remaining between them. Germline V gene data show CDR1 as SQVTM and CDR2 as ANQGSEA. The CDR3 has 13 amino acids. The CDR3 reads CSVSRGGDDEQYF. CDR3 coding DNA: TGCAGCGTCTCCCGAGGAGGGGATGACGAGCAGTACTTC.

The CDR3 DNA follows: TGTGCCAGCAGCTTGGAGCGGGAGGGTTTATTGGAGACCCAGTACTTC. Translated, it gives CASSLEREGLLETQYF. J is TRBJ2-5 and V is TRBV5-6; TRBD2 matches at 10 bases. The ends lost 0 bases at V and 5 bases at J; junction bases unmatched: 7. CDR3 length: 16 residues. Germline V gene sequence: CDR1 SGHDT, CDR2 YYEEEE.

This chain connects TRBV4-1 to TRBJ2-7; 7 nucleotides line up with TRBD1. Germline assignment: CDR1 MGHRA and CDR2 YSYEKL. This CDR3 has 17 residues. The ends lost 4 bases at V and 4 bases at J; junction bases unmatched: 16. CDR3 sequence: CASSPYPTGTEGYEQYF. In DNA form, the CDR3 reads TGCGCCAGCAGCCCCTACCCCACCGGGACAGAGGGTTACGAGCAGTACTTC.

This chain joins TRBV10-3 and TRBJ2-7; 11 bases match TRBD2. Germline V lookup: CDR1 ENHRY, CDR2 SYGVKD. The CDR3 contains 13 residues. V shed 10 bases, J shed 4 bases, and the junction held 6 bases outside the gene matches. The CDR3 loop is CATLAGERYEQYF. Here the CDR3 DNA reads TGTGCCACACTAGCGGGAGAAAGGTACGAGCAGTACTTC.

The chain combines TRBV7-2 with TRBJ2-3, with 9 bases that match TRBD2. V lost 2 bases, J lost 5 bases, and 8 bases stayed unmatched. Germline CDR1 is SGHTA and CDR2 is FQGNSA. CDR3 length: 16 amino acids. CDR3 coding DNA: TGTGCCAGCAGCTTATTTCAGCGGGGGGTGTTAGATACGCAGTATTTT. Amino acids: CASSLFQRGVLDTQYF.

The chain carries TRBV6-5 and TRBJ1-1, with D perhaps TRBD1 (5 bases). Between the trimmed V and J ends, which lost 4 bases and 7 bases, there was a span of 13 bases. CDR3 size: 13 residues. Germline CDR1 reads MNHEY; CDR2 reads SVGAGI. For the CDR3, the DNA is TGTGCCAGCAGTTCACAGGTCCTCCATGAAGCTTTCTTT. Protein: CASSSQVLHEAFF.

The chain uses TRBV11-2 and TRBJ2-3, with 12 bases fitting TRBD2. V was pared by 5 bases and J by 0 bases, with 3 bases of the junction left unmatched. From germline, CDR1 is SGHAT and CDR2 FQNNGV. The CDR3 is 16 amino acids. The CDR3 DNA follows: TGTGCCAGCAGCGCGGGGACTAGCGGGAGCACAGATACGCAGTATTTT. This encodes CASSAGTSGSTDTQYF.

This CDR3 is CASSQGGLNTGELFF. The CDR3 bases are TGTGCCAGCAGCCAAGGAGGGCTAAACACCGGGGAGCTGTTTTTT. The J gene is TRBJ2-2, the V gene TRBV4-2; perhaps TRBD2 as D (5 bases). Deletions cut 1 base from V and 2 bases from J, with 8 bases between. Per germline, CDR1 LGHNA and CDR2 YNFKEQ. The CDR3 contains 15 residues.

The chain employs TRBV28 and TRBJ2-1; 9 bases line up with TRBD1. The CDR3 totals 16 residues. From germline, CDR1 is MDHEN and CDR2 SYDVKM. With 6 bases clipped from V and 4 bases from J, the junction kept 10 bases outside the gene matches. The CDR3 spells CASSLSDRGMYNEQFF. CDR3 coding DNA: TGTGCCAGCAGCCTCTCGGACAGGGGAATGTACAATGAGCAGTTCTTC.

The V gene is TRBV25-1, the J gene TRBJ2-1; TRBD2 aligns across 8 bases. This CDR3 region has 15 residues. The germline gives CDR1 MGHDK, CDR2 SYGVNS. Trimming removed 6 bases from V and 0 bases from J; junction bases left unmatched: 4. CDR3 DNA sequence: TGTGCCAGCAGCCCAAGCGGGAGCTCCTACAATGAGCAGTTCTTC. It is translated as CASSPSGSSYNEQFF.

A word on this clone: At one of its ends the junction is not consistent with the germline gene, which may arise from a read error. The chain has TRBV7-9 and TRBJ2-7; TRBD1 agrees at 9 bases. The CDR3 covers 14 residues. Germline V gives CDR1 SEHNR, CDR2 FQNEAQ (reference sequence). CDR3 sequence (DNA): TGTTCCAGCAGCTCGACAGGGGGGAAGAACAAGCAGTACTTC. Protein product: CSSSSTGGKNKQYF.

The chain recombines TRBV7-9 with TRBJ2-2; 7 nucleotides match TRBD1. V shed 4 bases, J shed 1 base, and the junction held 9 bases outside the gene matches. CDR1 is SEHNR, CDR2 FQNEAQ, per germline (reference sequence). CDR3 length equals 17 residues. The CDR3 here is CASSSTPGGVNTGELFF. For the CDR3, the DNA is TGTGCCAGCAGCTCGACCCCAGGGGGAGTGAACACCGGGGAGCTGTTTTTT.

As regards this clone: At one of its ends the junction is not consistent with the germline gene, which may arise from a read error. The V call is TRBV7-9, the J call TRBJ1-5; possible D gene TRBD1, 6 bases. Germline loops: CDR1 SEHNR, CDR2 FQNEAQ (reference sequence). This CDR3 contains 16 residues. The CDR3 region is CSSSPLSGGAGQPQHF. The CDR3 nucleotides are TGTTCCAGCAGCCCTTTAAGCGGGGGGGCCGGTCAGCCCCAGCATTTT.

The chain couples TRBV5-8 to TRBJ1-1; no clear D. With 1 base removed from V and 5 bases from J, the gap between germline ends came to 12 bases. This CDR3 is 14 amino acids long. Germline V gene data show CDR1 as SGHTS and CDR2 as YDEGEE. CDR3 sequence reads: CASSLTQSATEAFF. As DNA, the CDR3 is TGTGCCAGCAGCTTGACACAGTCGGCTACTGAAGCTTTCTTT.

The chain is built from TRBV5-1 and TRBJ2-5; 7 bases line up with TRBD1. The germline V gene encodes CDR1 SGHRS and CDR2 YFSETQ. V dropped 6 bases and J dropped 2; count of bases not matched to a gene: 4. There are 13 residues in the CDR3. The CDR3 spells CASKDRVQETQYF. The CDR3 DNA reads as TGCGCCAGCAAAGACAGGGTTCAAGAGACCCAGTACTTC.

V gene TRBV2 combines with J gene TRBJ2-3; D may be TRBD1 (5 bases). Germline-derived CDR1 and CDR2 are SNHLY and FYNNEI. The CDR3 is 16 residues long. The V end lost 8 bases, the J end lost 11 bases, and 29 bases lay between the germline ends. The CDR3 spells CASLVPGQGNSLGQYF. The CDR3 region has the DNA TGTGCCAGCCTAGTACCGGGTCAGGGCAATTCGTTAGGGCAGTATTTT.

This sequence joins TRBV5-1 and TRBJ2-7, with TRBD1 matching over 9 bases. The V gene end was trimmed by 4 bases and the J gene end by 5 bases; junction bases not matched to a gene: 7. The CDR3 is made up of 14 amino acids. In germline, CDR1 is SGHRS, CDR2 YFSETQ. The CDR3 spells CASSPGQGKDEQYF. In DNA form, the CDR3 reads TGCGCCAGCAGCCCGGGACAGGGAAAAGACGAGCAGTACTTC.

The chain joins TRBV5-1 to TRBJ1-1; D unresolved. From germline, CDR1 is SGHRS and CDR2 YFSETQ. This CDR3 is built from 13 residues. Between the trimmed V and J ends, which lost 1 base and 1 base, there was a span of 5 bases. CDR3 DNA sequence: TGCGCCAGCAGCTTGCGGGAGAACACTGAAGCTTTCTTT. Amino acids: CASSLRENTEAFF.